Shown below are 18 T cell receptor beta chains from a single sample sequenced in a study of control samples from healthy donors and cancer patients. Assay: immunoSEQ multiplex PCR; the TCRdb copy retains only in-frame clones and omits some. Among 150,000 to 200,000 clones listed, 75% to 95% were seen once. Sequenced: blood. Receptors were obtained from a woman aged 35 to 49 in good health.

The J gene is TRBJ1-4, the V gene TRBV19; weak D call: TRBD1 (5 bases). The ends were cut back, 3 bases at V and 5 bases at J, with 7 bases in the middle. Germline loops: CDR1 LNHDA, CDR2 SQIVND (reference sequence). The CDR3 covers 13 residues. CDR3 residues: CASSMRGNEKLFF. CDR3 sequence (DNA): TGTGCCAGTAGTATGCGGGGCAATGAAAAACTGTTTTTT.

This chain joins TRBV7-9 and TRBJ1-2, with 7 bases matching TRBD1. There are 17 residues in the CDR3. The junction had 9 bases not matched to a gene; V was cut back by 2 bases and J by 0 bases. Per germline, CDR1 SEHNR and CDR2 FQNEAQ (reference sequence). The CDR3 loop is CASSLRIGGEANYGYTF. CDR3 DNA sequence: TGTGCCAGCAGCTTACGGATAGGGGGCGAAGCTAACTATGGCTACACCTTC. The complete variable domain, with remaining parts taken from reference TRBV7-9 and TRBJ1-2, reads DTGVSQNPRHKITKRGQNVTFRCDPISEHNRLYWYRQTLGQGPEFLTYFQNEAQLEKSRLLSDRFSAERPKGSFSTLEIQRTEQGDSAMYLCASSLRIGGEANYGYTFGSGTRLTVV.

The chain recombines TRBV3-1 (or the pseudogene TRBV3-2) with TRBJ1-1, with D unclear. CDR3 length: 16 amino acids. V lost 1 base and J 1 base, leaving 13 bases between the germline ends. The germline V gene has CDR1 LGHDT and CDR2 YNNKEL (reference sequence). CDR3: CASSQAPSWGNTEAFF. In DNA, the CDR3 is TGTGCCAGCAGCCAAGCCCCCTCATGGGGGAACACTGAAGCTTTCTTT.

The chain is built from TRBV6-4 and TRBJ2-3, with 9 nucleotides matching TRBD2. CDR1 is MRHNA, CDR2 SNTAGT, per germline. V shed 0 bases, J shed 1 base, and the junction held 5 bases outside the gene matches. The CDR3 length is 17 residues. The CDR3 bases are TGTGCCAGCAGTGACTCTCCCATAGCGGGGGGCACAGATACGCAGTATTTT. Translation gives CASSDSPIAGGTDTQYF.

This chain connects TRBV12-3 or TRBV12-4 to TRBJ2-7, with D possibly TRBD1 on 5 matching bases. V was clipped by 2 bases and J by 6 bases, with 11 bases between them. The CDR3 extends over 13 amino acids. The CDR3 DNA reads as TGTGCCAGCAGTTTACAGGGTTGGGGCGAGCAGTACTTC. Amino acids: CASSLQGWGEQYF.

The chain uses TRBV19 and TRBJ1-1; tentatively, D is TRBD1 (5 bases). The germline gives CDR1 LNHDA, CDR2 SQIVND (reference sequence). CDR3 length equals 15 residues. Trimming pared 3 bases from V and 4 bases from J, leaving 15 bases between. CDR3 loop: CASSMFMGVSTEAFF. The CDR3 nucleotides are TGTGCCAGTAGTATGTTCATGGGGGTGAGCACTGAAGCTTTCTTT.

The CDR3 reads CASGQDGPYGYTF. CDR3 bases: TGTGCCAGCGGACAGGACGGACCCTATGGCTACACCTTC. V is TRBV9 and J is TRBJ1-2; 7 nucleotides line up with TRBD1. V lost 7 bases to trimming and J lost 4 bases; unmatched junction nucleotides: 7. Germline V gene lookup returns CDR1 SGDLS and CDR2 YYNGEE. This CDR3 region has 13 residues.

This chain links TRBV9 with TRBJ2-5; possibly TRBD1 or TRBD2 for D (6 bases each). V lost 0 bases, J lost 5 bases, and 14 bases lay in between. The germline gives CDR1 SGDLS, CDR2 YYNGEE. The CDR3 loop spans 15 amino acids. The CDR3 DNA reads TGTGCCAGCAGCGTAGACCAGGGGCGGGGTGAGACCCAGTACTTC. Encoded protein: CASSVDQGRGETQYF.

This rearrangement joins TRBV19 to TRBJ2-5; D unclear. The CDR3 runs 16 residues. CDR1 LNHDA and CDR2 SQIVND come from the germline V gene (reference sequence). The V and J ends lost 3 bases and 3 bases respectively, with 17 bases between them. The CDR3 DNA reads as TGTGCCAGTAGTATGTGGGCAGAAACGAACGAAGAGACCCAGTACTTC. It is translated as CASSMWAETNEETQYF.

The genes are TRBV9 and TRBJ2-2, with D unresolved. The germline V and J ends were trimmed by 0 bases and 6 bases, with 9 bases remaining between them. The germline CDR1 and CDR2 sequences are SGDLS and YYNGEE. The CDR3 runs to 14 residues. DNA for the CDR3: TGTGCCAGCAGCGTAGATCTAGGGCCCGGGGAGCTGTTTTTT. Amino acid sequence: CASSVDLGPGELFF.

The CDR3 DNA follows: TGTGCCAGCAGCCAAGGGGGACAGAGGAACACTGAAGCTTTCTTT. Its protein is CASSQGGQRNTEAFF. This chain links TRBV3-1 (or the pseudogene TRBV3-2) with TRBJ1-1, with TRBD1 matching 7 bases. The CDR3 is 15 amino acids. Germline V CDR1 and CDR2: LGHDT, YNNKEL (reference sequence). V dropped 1 base and J dropped 1; count of bases not matched to a gene: 3.

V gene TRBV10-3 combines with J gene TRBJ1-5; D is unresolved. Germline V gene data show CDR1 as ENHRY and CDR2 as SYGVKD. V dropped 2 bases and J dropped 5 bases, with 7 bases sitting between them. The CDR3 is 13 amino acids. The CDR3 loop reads CAISEHGDQPQHF. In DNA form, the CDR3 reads TGTGCCATCAGTGAGCACGGGGATCAGCCCCAGCATTTT.

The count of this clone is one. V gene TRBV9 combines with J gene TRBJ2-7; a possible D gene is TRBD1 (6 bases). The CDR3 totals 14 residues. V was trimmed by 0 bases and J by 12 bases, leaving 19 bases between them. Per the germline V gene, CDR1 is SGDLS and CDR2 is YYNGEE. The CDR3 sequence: CASSVDWGQGEVYF. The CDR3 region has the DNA TGTGCCAGCAGCGTAGACTGGGGGCAGGGCGAGGTGTACTTC.

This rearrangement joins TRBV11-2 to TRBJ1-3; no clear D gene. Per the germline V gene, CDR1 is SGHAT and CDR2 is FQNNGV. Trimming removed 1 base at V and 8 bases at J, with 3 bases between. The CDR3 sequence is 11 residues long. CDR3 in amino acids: CASSLGDTIYF. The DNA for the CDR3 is TGTGCCAGCAGCTTAGGAGACACCATATATTTT. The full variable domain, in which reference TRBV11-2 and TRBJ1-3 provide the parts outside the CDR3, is EAGVAQSPRYKIIEKRQSVAFWCNPISGHATLYWYQQILGQGPKLLIQFQNNGVVDDSQLPKDRFSAERLKGVDSTLKIQPAKLEDSAVYLCASSLGDTIYFGEGSWLTVV.

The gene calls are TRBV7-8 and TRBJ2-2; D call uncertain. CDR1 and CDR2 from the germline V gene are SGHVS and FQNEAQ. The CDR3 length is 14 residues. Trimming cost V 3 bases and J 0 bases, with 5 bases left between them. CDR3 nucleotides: TGTGCCAGCAGCTTGTCTACGAACACCGGGGAGCTGTTTTTT. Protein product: CASSLSTNTGELFF.

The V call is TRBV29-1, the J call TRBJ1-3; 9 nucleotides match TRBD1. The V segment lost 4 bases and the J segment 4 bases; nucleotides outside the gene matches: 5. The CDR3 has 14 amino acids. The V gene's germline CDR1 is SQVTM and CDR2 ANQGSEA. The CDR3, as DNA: TGCAGCGTTGCGGGGACAGGGAAAGGAAACACCATATATTTT. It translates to CSVAGTGKGNTIYF.

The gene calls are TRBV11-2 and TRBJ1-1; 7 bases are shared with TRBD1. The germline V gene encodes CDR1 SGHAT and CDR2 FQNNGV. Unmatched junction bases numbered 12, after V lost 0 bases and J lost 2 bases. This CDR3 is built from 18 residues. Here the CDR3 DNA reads TGTGCCAGCAGCTTAGATGTGCCCCGGAGACAGGGAAACACTGAAGCTTTCTTT. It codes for CASSLDVPRRQGNTEAFF.

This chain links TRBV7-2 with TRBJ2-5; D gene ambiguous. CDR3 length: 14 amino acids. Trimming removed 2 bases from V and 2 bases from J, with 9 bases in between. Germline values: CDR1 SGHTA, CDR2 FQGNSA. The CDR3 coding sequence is TGTGCCAGCAGCTTAACCCTCTTACAAGAGACCCAGTACTTC. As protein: CASSLTLLQETQYF.